Reported below is one T cell receptor beta chain. Only in-frame clones appear in the TCRdb table, and some are missing; sequencing was by immunoSEQ multiplex PCR. The repertoire holds fewer than 550,000 clones, 75% to 80% seen once, with under 15% in the top ten. This sample stems from a study of shared clonotypes between healthy human individuals. Per the germline V gene, CDR1 is SGHKS and CDR2 is YYEKEE (reference sequence). The CDR3 length is 13 residues. Trimming stripped 0 bases from V and 4 bases from J, with 5 bases between. This TCR derives from a middle-aged woman in good health. Some clones in this sample may be carry-over from other donors' samples. The rearrangement links TRBV5-5 to TRBJ1-3, with D unclear. Sequencing was carried out using PBMCs. The CDR3 DNA sequence: TGTGCCAGCAGCTTGGGGACCGGAAACACCATATATTTT. Protein sequence: CASSLGTGNTIYF. Complete variable domain (other parts from reference TRBV5-5 and TRBJ1-3): DAGVTQSPTHLIKTRGQQVTLRCSPISGHKSVSWYQQVLGQGPQFIFQYYEKEERGRGNFPDRFSARQFPNYSSELNVNALLLGDSALYLCASSLGTGNTIYFGEGSWLTVV.